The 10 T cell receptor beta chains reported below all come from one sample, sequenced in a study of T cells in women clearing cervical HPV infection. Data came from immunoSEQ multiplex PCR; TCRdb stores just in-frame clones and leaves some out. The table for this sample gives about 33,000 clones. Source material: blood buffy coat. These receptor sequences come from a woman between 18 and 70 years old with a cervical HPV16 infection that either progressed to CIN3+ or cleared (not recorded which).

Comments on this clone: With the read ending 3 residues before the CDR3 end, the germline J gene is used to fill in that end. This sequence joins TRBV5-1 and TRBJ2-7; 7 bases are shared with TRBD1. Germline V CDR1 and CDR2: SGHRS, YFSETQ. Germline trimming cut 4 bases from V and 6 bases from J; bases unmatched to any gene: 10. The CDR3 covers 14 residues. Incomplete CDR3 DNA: TGCGCCAGCAGCCTCGGACAGGAACAGGGCGAG. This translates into CASSLGQEQGE. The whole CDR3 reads CASSLGQEQGEQYF.

The CDR3 protein is CASSRSKGAGELFF. CDR3 DNA (partial): TGTGCCAGTAGTCGCTCGAAGGGGGCCGGGGAG. The chain employs TRBV19 and TRBJ2-2, with D possibly being TRBD1 (6 bases). The read stops 3 residues short of the end of the CDR3; the missing end is completed from the germline J gene. The CDR3 is 14 residues long. Trimming stripped 5 bases from V and 6 bases from J, with 13 bases between. Germline CDR1 and CDR2: LNHDA and SQIVND (reference sequence). Filled out from reference TRBV19 and TRBJ2-2, the complete variable domain reads DGGITQSPKYLFRKEGQNVTLSCEQNLNHDAMYWYRQDPGQGLRLIYYSQIVNDFQKGDIAEGYSVSREKKESFPLTVTSAQKNPTAFYLCASSRSKGAGELFFGEGSRLTVL.

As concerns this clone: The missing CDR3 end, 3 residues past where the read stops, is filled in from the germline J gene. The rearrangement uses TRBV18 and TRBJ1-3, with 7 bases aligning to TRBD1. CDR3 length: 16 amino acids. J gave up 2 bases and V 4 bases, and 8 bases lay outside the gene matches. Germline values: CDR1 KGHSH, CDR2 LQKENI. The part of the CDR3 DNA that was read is TGTGCCAGCTCACGGGAATCCGGGACAGCTGGAAACACC. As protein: CASSRESGTAGNT. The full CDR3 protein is CASSRESGTAGNTIYF. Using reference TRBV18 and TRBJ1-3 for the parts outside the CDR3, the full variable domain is NAGVMQNPRHLVRRRGQEARLRCSPMKGHSHVYWYRQLPEEGLKFMVYLQKENIIDESGMPKERFSAEFPKEGPSILRIQQVVRGDSAAYFCASSRESGTAGNTIYFGEGSWLTVV.

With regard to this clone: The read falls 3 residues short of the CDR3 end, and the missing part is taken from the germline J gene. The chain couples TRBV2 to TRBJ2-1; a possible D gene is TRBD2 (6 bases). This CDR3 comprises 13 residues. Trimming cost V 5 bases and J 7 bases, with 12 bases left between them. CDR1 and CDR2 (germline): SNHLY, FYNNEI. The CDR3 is CASSRGAGNEQFF. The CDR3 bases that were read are TGTGCCAGCAGTAGAGGGGCGGGGAATGAG.

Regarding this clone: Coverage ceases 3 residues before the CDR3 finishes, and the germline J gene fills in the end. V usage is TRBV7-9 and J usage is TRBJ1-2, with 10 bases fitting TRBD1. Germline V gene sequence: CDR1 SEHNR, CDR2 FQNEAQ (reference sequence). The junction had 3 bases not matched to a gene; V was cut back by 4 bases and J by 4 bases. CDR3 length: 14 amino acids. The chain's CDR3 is CASSSGTGAYGYTF. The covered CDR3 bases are TGTGCCAGCAGCTCCGGGACAGGGGCCTATGGC.

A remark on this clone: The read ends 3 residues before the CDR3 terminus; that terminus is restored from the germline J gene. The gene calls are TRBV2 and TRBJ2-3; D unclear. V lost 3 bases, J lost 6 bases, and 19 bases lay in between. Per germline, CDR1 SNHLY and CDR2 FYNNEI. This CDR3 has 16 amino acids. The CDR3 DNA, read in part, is TGTGCCAGCAGTGATCTCCCGGGTTTAAGGATCGATACG. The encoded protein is CASSDLPGLRIDT. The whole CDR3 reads CASSDLPGLRIDTQYF.

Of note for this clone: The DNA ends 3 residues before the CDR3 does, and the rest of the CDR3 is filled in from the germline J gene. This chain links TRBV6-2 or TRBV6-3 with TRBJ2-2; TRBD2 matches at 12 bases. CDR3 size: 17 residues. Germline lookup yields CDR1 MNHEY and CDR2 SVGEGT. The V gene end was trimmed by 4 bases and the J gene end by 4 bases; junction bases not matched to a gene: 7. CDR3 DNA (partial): TGTGCCAGCAGTTCGCTTGTGACTAGCGGGAGCACCGGGGAG. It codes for CASSSLVTSGSTGE. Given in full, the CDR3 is CASSSLVTSGSTGELFF.

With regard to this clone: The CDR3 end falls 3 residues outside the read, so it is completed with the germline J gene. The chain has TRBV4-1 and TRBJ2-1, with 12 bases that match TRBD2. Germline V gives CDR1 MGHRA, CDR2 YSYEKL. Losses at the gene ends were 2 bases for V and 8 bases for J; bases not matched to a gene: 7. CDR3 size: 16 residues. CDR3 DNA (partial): TGCGCCAGCAGCCAAAGGGAGACTAGCGGGAGTGATGAG. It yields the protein CASSQRETSGSDE. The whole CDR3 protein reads CASSQRETSGSDEQFF.

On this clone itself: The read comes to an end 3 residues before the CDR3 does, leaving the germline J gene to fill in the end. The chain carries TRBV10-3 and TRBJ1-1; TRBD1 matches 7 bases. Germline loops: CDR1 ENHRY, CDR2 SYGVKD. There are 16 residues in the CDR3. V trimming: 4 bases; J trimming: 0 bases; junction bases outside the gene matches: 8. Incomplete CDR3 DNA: TGTGCCATCAGTGTAGGACCAGGGGGTTTGAACACTGAA. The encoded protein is CAISVGPGGLNTE. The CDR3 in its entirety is CAISVGPGGLNTEAFF.

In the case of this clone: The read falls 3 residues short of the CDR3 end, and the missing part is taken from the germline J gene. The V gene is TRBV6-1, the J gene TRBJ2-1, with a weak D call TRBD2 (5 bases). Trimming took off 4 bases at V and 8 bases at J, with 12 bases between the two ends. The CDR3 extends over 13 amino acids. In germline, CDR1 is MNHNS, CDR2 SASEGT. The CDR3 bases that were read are TGTGCCAGCAGTGGTTCCCTAGCCGATGAG. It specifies CASSGSLADE. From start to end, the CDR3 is CASSGSLADEQFF.